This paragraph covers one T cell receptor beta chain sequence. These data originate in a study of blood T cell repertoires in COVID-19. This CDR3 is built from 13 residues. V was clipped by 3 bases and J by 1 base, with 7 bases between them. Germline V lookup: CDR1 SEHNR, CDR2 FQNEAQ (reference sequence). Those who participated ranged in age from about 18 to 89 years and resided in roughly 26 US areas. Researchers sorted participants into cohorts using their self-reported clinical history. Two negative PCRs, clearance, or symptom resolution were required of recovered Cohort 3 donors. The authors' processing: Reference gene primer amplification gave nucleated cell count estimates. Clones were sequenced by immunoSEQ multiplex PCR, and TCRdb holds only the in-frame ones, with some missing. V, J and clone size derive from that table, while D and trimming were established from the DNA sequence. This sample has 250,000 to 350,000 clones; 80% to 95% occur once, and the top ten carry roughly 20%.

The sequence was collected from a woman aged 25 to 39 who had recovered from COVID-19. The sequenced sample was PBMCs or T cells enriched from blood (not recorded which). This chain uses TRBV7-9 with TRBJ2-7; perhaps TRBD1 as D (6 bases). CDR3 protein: CASSFGQSYEQYF. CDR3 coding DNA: TGTGCCAGCAGCTTCGGACAGTCCTACGAGCAGTACTTC.